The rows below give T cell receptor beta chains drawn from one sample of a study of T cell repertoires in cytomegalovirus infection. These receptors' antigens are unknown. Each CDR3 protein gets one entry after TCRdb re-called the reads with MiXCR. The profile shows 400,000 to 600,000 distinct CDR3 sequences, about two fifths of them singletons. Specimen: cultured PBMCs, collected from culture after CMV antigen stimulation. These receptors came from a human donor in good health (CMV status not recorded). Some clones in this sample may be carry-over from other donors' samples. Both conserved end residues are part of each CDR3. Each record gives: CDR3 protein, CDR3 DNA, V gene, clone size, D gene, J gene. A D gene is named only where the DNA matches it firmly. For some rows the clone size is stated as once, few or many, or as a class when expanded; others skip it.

cdr3_aa: CASSIGRLYEQYF
cdr3_nt: TGTGCCAGTAGTATCGGGCGCCTCTACGAGCAGTACTTC
v_call: TRBV19
clone_size: .
d_call: .
j_call: TRBJ2-7

cdr3_aa: CASSYSTAQETQYF
cdr3_nt: TGTGCCAGCAGTTACTCGACGGCACAAGAGACCCAGTACTTC
v_call: TRBV6-5
clone_size: few
d_call: .
j_call: TRBJ2-5

cdr3_aa: CATHRPDIYGYTF
cdr3_nt: TGTGCCACTCACCGTCCCGACATCTATGGCTACACCTTC
v_call: TRBV19
clone_size: .
d_call: .
j_call: TRBJ1-2

cdr3_aa: CASSLSGQVYNEQFF
cdr3_nt: TGTGCCAGCAGCTTAAGTGGACAGGTCTACAATGAGCAGTTCTTC
v_call: TRBV7-6
clone_size: .
d_call: TRBD1
j_call: TRBJ2-1

cdr3_aa: CASSFRAGGFYNEQFF
cdr3_nt: TGTGCCAGCAGTTTTAGAGCGGGAGGTTTCTACAATGAGCAGTTCTTC
v_call: TRBV27
clone_size: .
d_call: TRBD2
j_call: TRBJ2-1

cdr3_aa: CASSPGTGNEKLFF
cdr3_nt: TGTGCCAGCAGCCCCGGGACAGGGAATGAAAAACTGTTTTTT
v_call: TRBV7-8
clone_size: few
d_call: TRBD1
j_call: TRBJ1-4

cdr3_aa: CASSYSGRVHEQYF
cdr3_nt: TGTGCCAGCAGCTACAGCGGGAGGGTCCACGAGCAGTACTTC
v_call: TRBV7-9
clone_size: few
d_call: TRBD2
j_call: TRBJ2-7

cdr3_aa: CASSLAWGENIQYF
cdr3_nt: TGTGCCAGCAGCTTAGCGTGGGGCGAAAACATTCAGTACTTC
v_call: TRBV7-2
clone_size: .
d_call: .
j_call: TRBJ2-4

cdr3_aa: CATSRGYGTVGRETQYF
cdr3_nt: TGTGCCACCAGCAGAGGTTACGGGACAGTGGGTCGAGAGACCCAGTACTTC
v_call: TRBV15
clone_size: .
d_call: TRBD1
j_call: TRBJ2-5

cdr3_aa: CASSPRIRGNSPLHF
cdr3_nt: TGTGCCAGCAGCCCCCGGATCCGAGGGAATTCACCCCTCCACTTT
v_call: TRBV7-2
clone_size: few
d_call: .
j_call: TRBJ1-6

cdr3_aa: CASRASGGQETQYF
cdr3_nt: TGTGCCAGCAGGGCTAGCGGGGGCCAAGAGACCCAGTACTTC
v_call: TRBV2
clone_size: .
d_call: TRBD2
j_call: TRBJ2-5

cdr3_aa: CASIIGPTYEQYF
cdr3_nt: TGTGCCAGTATTATAGGACCCACCTACGAGCAGTACTTC
v_call: TRBV19
clone_size: .
d_call: .
j_call: TRBJ2-7

cdr3_aa: CASSLLAGGSGSYEQYF
cdr3_nt: TGTGCCAGCAGCCTTCTCGCGGGCGGGAGTGGGTCCTACGAGCAGTACTTC
v_call: TRBV7-2
clone_size: .
d_call: TRBD2
j_call: TRBJ2-7

cdr3_aa: CASSLGMAGGYEQYF
cdr3_nt: TGTGCCAGCAGCTTAGGGATGGCAGGGGGCTACGAGCAGTACTTC
v_call: TRBV7-9
clone_size: few
d_call: TRBD1
j_call: TRBJ2-7

cdr3_aa: CASRKGHAETQYF
cdr3_nt: TGTGCCAGCAGGAAGGGACATGCAGAGACCCAGTACTTC
v_call: TRBV28
clone_size: .
d_call: .
j_call: TRBJ2-5

cdr3_aa: CASSLHRDRITGELFF
cdr3_nt: TGCGCCAGCAGCTTGCACCGGGACAGGATCACCGGGGAGCTGTTTTTT
v_call: TRBV5-1
clone_size: .
d_call: TRBD1
j_call: TRBJ2-2

cdr3_aa: CSARDDVNPTNEKLFF
cdr3_nt: TGCAGTGCTAGAGATGATGTCAACCCAACTAATGAAAAACTGTTTTTT
v_call: TRBV20-1
clone_size: .
d_call: .
j_call: TRBJ1-4

cdr3_aa: CASSATGGGKNIQYF
cdr3_nt: TGTGCCAGCAGTGCAACAGGGGGGGGAAAAAACATTCAGTACTTC
v_call: TRBV6-1
clone_size: .
d_call: .
j_call: TRBJ2-4

cdr3_aa: CASIDRTEAFF
cdr3_nt: TGTGCCAGCATCGACAGGACTGAAGCTTTCTTT
v_call: TRBV12-3/TRBV12-4
clone_size: .
d_call: .
j_call: TRBJ1-1

cdr3_aa: CASSSRSTGERNQPQHF
cdr3_nt: TGTGCCAGCAGCAGCCGCTCGACAGGGGAGCGCAATCAGCCCCAGCATTTT
v_call: TRBV11-2
clone_size: .
d_call: TRBD1
j_call: TRBJ1-5

cdr3_aa: CASGQVSDEQYF
cdr3_nt: TGTGCCAGCGGCCAGGTCTCCGACGAGCAGTACTTC
v_call: TRBV6-6
clone_size: .
d_call: .
j_call: TRBJ2-7

cdr3_aa: CASSQGSSQGAREQYF
cdr3_nt: TGTGCCAGCAGCCAGGGGTCGTCGCAGGGGGCGCGGGAGCAGTACTTC
v_call: TRBV7-6
clone_size: few
d_call: TRBD1
j_call: TRBJ2-7

cdr3_aa: CASSRAPRGYEQYF
cdr3_nt: TGTGCCAGCAGTAGGGCCCCTCGGGGCTACGAGCAGTACTTC
v_call: TRBV12-3/TRBV12-4
clone_size: few
d_call: .
j_call: TRBJ2-7

cdr3_aa: CASSLHPGNEQYF
cdr3_nt: TGTGCCAGCAGCTTACACCCAGGGAACGAGCAGTACTTC
v_call: TRBV7-4
clone_size: .
d_call: .
j_call: TRBJ2-7

cdr3_aa: CASTPPGLYEQYF
cdr3_nt: TGTGCCAGCACCCCCCCGGGACTTTACGAGCAGTACTTC
v_call: TRBV12-3/TRBV12-4
clone_size: .
d_call: .
j_call: TRBJ2-7

cdr3_aa: CASSSQKFGLAGGNEQFF
cdr3_nt: TGTGCCAGCAGTAGCCAGAAATTCGGACTAGCGGGGGGAAATGAGCAGTTCTTC
v_call: TRBV12-3/TRBV12-4
clone_size: .
d_call: TRBD2
j_call: TRBJ2-1

cdr3_aa: CASSSTGTEYGYTF
cdr3_nt: TGTGCCAGCAGCTCAACCGGGACAGAGTATGGCTACACCTTC
v_call: TRBV7-6
clone_size: few
d_call: TRBD1
j_call: TRBJ1-2